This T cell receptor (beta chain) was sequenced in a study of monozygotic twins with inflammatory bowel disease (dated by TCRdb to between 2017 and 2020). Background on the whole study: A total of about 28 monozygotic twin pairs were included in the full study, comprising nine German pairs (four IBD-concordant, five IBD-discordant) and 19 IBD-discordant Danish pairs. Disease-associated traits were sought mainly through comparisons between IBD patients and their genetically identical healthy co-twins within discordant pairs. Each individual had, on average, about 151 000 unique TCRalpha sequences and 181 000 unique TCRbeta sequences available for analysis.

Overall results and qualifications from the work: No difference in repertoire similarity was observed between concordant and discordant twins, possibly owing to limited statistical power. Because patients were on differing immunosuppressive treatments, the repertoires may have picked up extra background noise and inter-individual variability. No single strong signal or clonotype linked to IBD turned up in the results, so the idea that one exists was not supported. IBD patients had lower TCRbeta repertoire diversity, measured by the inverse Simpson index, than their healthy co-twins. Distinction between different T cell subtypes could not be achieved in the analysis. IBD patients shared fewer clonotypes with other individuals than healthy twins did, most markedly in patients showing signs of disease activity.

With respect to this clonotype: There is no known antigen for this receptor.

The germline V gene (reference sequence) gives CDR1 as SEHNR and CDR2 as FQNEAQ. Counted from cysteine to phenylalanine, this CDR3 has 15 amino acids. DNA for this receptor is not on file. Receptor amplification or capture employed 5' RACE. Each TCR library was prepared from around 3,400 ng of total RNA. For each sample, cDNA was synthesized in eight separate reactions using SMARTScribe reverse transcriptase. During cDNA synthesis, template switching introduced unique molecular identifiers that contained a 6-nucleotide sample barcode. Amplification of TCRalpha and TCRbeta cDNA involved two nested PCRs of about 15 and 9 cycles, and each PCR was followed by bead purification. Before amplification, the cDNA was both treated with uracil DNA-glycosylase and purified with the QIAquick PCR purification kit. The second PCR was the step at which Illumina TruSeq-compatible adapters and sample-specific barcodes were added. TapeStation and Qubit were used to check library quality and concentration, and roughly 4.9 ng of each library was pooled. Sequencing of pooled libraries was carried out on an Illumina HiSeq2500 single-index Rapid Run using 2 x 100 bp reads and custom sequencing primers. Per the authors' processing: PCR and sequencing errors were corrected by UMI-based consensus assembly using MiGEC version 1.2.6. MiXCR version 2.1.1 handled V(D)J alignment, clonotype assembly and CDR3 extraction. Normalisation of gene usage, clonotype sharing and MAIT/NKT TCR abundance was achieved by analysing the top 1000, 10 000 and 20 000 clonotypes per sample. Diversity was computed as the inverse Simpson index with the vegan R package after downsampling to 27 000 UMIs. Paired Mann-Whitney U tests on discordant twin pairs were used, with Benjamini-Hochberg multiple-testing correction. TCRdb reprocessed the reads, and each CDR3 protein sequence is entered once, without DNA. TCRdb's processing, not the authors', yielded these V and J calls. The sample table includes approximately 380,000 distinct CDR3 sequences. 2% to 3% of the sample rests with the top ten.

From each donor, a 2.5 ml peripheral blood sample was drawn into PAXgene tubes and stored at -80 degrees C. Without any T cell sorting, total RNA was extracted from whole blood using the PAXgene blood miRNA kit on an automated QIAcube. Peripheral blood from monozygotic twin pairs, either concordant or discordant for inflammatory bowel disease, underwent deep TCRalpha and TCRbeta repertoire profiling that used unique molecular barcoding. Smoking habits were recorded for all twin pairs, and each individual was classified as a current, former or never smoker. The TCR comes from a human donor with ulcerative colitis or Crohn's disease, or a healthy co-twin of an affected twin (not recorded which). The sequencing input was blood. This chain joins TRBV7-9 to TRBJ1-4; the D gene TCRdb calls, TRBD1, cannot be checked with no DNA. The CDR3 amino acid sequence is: CASSTTQGAGEKLFF.